This TCR beta chain was documented in a study of Ad26.COV2.S vaccination and SARS-CoV-2 variants. The sample's treatment: around 19 received Ad26.COV2.S at low or high dose, single or two shots; about 5 received placebo; per-sample allocation not given. The study sampled participants on day 63 after the first vaccine or placebo injection. V shed 0 bases and J shed 5 bases, with 11 bases lying between them. CDR3 length: 15 amino acids. Germline V gives CDR1 SGHTA, CDR2 FQGNSA. Produced via immunoSEQ multiplex PCR; TCRdb's table is partial and in-frame only. The sample includes approximately 300,000 clones, approximately 80% seen only once; the top ten take 2.1%. This clone was seen only once.

The material was peripheral blood, obtained in a trial of Ad26.COV2.S vaccine versus placebo. This rearrangement joins TRBV7-2 to TRBJ2-1, with D possibly TRBD1 on 5 matching bases. This sequence was found in a person between 18 and 59 years old who received the Ad26.COV2.S COVID-19 vaccine or a placebo. The CDR3 DNA is TGTGCCAGCAGCTTAGCGTATGGGGCCAACAATGAGCAGTTCTTC. Protein sequence: CASSLAYGANNEQFF.